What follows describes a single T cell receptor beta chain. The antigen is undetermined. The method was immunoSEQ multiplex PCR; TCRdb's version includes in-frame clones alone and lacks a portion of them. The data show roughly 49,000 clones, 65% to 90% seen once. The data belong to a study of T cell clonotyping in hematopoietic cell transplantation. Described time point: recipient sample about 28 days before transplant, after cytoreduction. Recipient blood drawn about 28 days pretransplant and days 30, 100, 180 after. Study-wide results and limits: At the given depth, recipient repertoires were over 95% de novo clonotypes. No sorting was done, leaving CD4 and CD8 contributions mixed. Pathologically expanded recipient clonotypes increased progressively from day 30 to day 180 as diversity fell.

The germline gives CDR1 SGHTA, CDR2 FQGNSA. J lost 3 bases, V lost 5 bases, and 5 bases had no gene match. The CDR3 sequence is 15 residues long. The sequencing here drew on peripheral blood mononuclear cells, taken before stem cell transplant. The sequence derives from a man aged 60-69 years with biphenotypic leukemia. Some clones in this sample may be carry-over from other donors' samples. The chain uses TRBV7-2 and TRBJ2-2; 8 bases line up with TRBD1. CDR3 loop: CASSPRGPYTGELFF. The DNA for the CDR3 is TGTGCCAGCAGCCCCAGGGGGCCCTACACCGGGGAGCTGTTTTTT.